This paragraph reports one T cell receptor (beta chain). The data are from a study of T-cell memory formation after mild COVID-19. TCRdb analysed the 5' RACE reads with MiXCR anew, one entry per CDR3 protein. The sample yields under 450,000 distinct CDR3 sequences, 20% seen once. This CDR3 comprises 14 residues. Germline CDR1 reads MNHNY; CDR2 reads SVGAGI (reference sequence). V trimming: 7 bases; J trimming: 3 bases; junction bases outside the gene matches: 5. The source is a man aged 18 to 35 who had mild COVID-19 (a few samples of this study predate the infection). Cell type and time point are not known. Sequencing was done on a sample of PBMCs or a T cell subset sorted from them (not recorded which). The V and J genes are TRBV6-6 and TRBJ2-3, with 9 bases lining up with TRBD1. The CDR3 here is CASTDRGGTDTQYF. The DNA for the CDR3 is TGTGCCAGCACCGACAGGGGGGGGACAGATACGCAGTATTTT.